Shown below are 4 T cell receptor beta chains from a single sample sequenced in a study of T cells in Graves' hyperthyroidism and ophthalmopathy. The CDR3 regions of TCR beta were amplified from RNA transcripts. The TCR CDR3 first-round RT-PCR relied on the HTBI primer set. TCRdb independently ran MiXCR on the multiplex PCR reads; one entry per CDR3 protein. In the table there are about 600,000 distinct CDR3 sequences, 14% of which are singletons. Sample: blood. The receptors come from a woman between 45 and 60 years old with Graves' ophthalmopathy.

The J gene is TRBJ2-3, the V gene TRBV6-5, with TRBD1 identical over 7 bases. This CDR3 comprises 15 residues. Germline CDR1 and CDR2: MNHEY and SVGAGI. The trim removed 0 bases at V and 4 bases at J, leaving 4 bases unmatched. As DNA, the CDR3 is TGTGCCAGCAGTTACTCGGGGACAGTACCAGATACGCAGTATTTT. Translation: CASSYSGTVPDTQYF.

This clonotype was seen a handful of times. The chain joins TRBV6-1 to TRBJ2-7; maybe TRBD2 (6 bases). V was clipped by 3 bases and J by 1 base, with 10 bases between them. The CDR3 runs 14 residues. Per the germline V gene, CDR1 is MNHNS and CDR2 is SASEGT. This CDR3 reads CASSDGGKSYEQYF. The DNA for the CDR3 is TGTGCCAGCAGTGATGGGGGGAAGTCCTACGAGCAGTACTTC.

This clonotype was observed many times. V usage is TRBV6-2 or TRBV6-3 and J usage is TRBJ2-7, with 11 positions matching TRBD1. J was trimmed by 6 bases and V by 4 bases; bases with no gene match: 8. Germline values: CDR1 MNHEY, CDR2 SVGEGT. This CDR3 is built from 15 residues. Here the CDR3 reads CASSSPGQGVFEQYF. The CDR3 nucleotides are TGTGCCAGCAGTTCACCGGGACAGGGGGTCTTCGAGCAGTACTTC.

This clonotype was picked up many times. V and J are TRBV12-3 or TRBV12-4 and TRBJ2-7; TRBD2 aligns across 7 bases. The CDR3 consists of 14 residues. The trim removed 5 bases at V and 2 bases at J, leaving 6 bases unmatched. Here the CDR3 DNA reads TGTGCCAGCAGTCCTGGGGAGGGTCCCTACGAGCAGTACTTC. Its protein product is CASSPGEGPYEQYF.